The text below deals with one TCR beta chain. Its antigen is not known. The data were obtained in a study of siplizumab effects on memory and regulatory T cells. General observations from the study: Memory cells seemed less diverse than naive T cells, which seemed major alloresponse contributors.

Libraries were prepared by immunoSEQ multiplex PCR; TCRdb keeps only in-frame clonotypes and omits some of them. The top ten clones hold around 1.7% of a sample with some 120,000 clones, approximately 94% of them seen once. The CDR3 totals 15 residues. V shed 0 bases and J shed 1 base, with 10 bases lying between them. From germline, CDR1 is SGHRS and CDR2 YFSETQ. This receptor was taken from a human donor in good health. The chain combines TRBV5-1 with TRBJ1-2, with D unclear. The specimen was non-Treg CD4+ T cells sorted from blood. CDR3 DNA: TGCGCCAGCAGCTTGGCGGGTAGTTTTAACTATGGCTACACCTTC. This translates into CASSLAGSFNYGYTF.